A selection of T cell receptor beta chains follows, all from one sample in a study of OX40 agonist ivuxolimab in advanced cancers. Sequencing used immunoSEQ multiplex PCR; TCRdb keeps in-frame clones, though not all of them. The data show some 86,000 clones, about nine tenths seen once. The sample in question was CD4+ or CD8+ T cells sorted from blood, obtained in a trial of the OX40 agonist ivuxolimab. The receptors originated from an adult with an advanced solid tumor such as melanoma, head and neck, liver or kidney cancer. Both conserved end residues are trimmed from each CDR3.

v_gene: TRBV7-9; j_gene: TRBJ2-3; CDR3aa: ASRSRGDTQY
v_gene: TRBV14; j_gene: TRBJ2-7; CDR3aa: ASSQDLQGRSYEQY
v_gene: TRBV19; j_gene: TRBJ1-2; CDR3aa: ASSIDGGGSGYGYT
v_gene: TRBV7-2; j_gene: TRBJ1-5; CDR3aa: ASSLDWTGQPQH
v_gene: TRBV19; j_gene: TRBJ2-1; CDR3aa: ARGREDNEQF
v_gene: TRBV19; j_gene: TRBJ1-5; CDR3aa: ASSRTEVPQH
v_gene: TRBV28; j_gene: TRBJ1-2; CDR3aa: ASSSGGRLHT
v_gene: TRBV5-1; j_gene: TRBJ1-2; CDR3aa: ASSPPLEGYGYT
v_gene: TRBV6-5; j_gene: TRBJ2-3; CDR3aa: ASSYDTTDTQY
v_gene: TRBV30; j_gene: TRBJ2-7; CDR3aa: AWSNLNRESYEQY
v_gene: TRBV9; j_gene: TRBJ2-7; CDR3aa: ASSVEGQGGSYEQY
v_gene: TRBV5-4; j_gene: TRBJ2-2; CDR3aa: ASSSGLAGNTGELF
v_gene: TRBV7-2; j_gene: TRBJ2-3; CDR3aa: ASSSAHGPTDTQY
v_gene: TRBV19; j_gene: TRBJ2-7; CDR3aa: ASRNSGVAYEQY
v_gene: TRBV2; j_gene: TRBJ1-2; CDR3aa: ASSLGFGDYGYT
v_gene: TRBV28; j_gene: TRBJ1-1; CDR3aa: ASPASVGTEAF
v_gene: TRBV9; j_gene: TRBJ1-1; CDR3aa: ASSVTGQYTEAF
v_gene: TRBV9; j_gene: TRBJ2-2; CDR3aa: ASSVTNWNTGELF
v_gene: TRBV6-5; j_gene: TRBJ2-3; CDR3aa: ASSYRLAGGDTQY
v_gene: TRBV9; j_gene: TRBJ2-1; CDR3aa: AGITTLDNEQF
v_gene: TRBV10-3; j_gene: TRBJ2-1; CDR3aa: AISDGVRENEQF
v_gene: TRBV7-2; j_gene: TRBJ1-5; CDR3aa: ASSLVKSQPQH
v_gene: TRBV10-1; j_gene: TRBJ2-3; CDR3aa: ASSETGGGLSTDTQY
v_gene: TRBV4-1; j_gene: TRBJ1-2; CDR3aa: ASSPGVWYGYT
v_gene: TRBV11-2; j_gene: TRBJ2-2; CDR3aa: ASSPDIGGVGGELF
v_gene: TRBV5-6; j_gene: TRBJ2-7; CDR3aa: ASSSQGTYPYEQY
v_gene: TRBV1; j_gene: TRBJ2-1; CDR3aa: TSSQTGKGLNDNEQF
v_gene: TRBV7-2; j_gene: TRBJ1-3; CDR3aa: ASSYGPGSSGNTIY
v_gene: TRBV2; j_gene: TRBJ1-4; CDR3aa: ASSEATLRNEKLF
v_gene: TRBV5-1; j_gene: TRBJ2-3; CDR3aa: ASSLISGAGDTQY
v_gene: TRBV29-1; j_gene: TRBJ1-1; CDR3aa: SVEGSGLGTEAF
v_gene: TRBV5-6; j_gene: TRBJ2-3; CDR3aa: ASSRTSGNALTDTQY
v_gene: TRBV4-1; j_gene: TRBJ2-3; CDR3aa: ASSLLPGGDTQY
v_gene: TRBV30; j_gene: TRBJ1-2; CDR3aa: AWDTGRNYGYT
v_gene: TRBV1; j_gene: TRBJ2-1; CDR3aa: TSSPPHSGRALNEQF
v_gene: TRBV9; j_gene: TRBJ2-5; CDR3aa: ASSVGGARETQY
v_gene: TRBV6-4; j_gene: TRBJ2-7; CDR3aa: ASSNRTSGFPYEQY
v_gene: TRBV5-4; j_gene: TRBJ1-2; CDR3aa: ASSVANYGYT
v_gene: TRBV19; j_gene: TRBJ1-2; CDR3aa: ASSIRGQNYGYT
v_gene: TRBV10-1; j_gene: TRBJ2-1; CDR3aa: ASSEFRFDNEQF
v_gene: TRBV5-1; j_gene: TRBJ2-5; CDR3aa: ASSLVPGGVQETQY
v_gene: TRBV19; j_gene: TRBJ2-3; CDR3aa: ASSILAGALQDTQY
v_gene: TRBV12-5; j_gene: TRBJ2-5; CDR3aa: ASGLVRGWGTQY
v_gene: TRBV10-1; j_gene: TRBJ1-2; CDR3aa: ASSERVNYGYT
v_gene: TRBV19; j_gene: TRBJ2-6; CDR3aa: ATRSSGANVLT
v_gene: TRBV7-7; j_gene: TRBJ2-1; CDR3aa: ASSLDHGDEQF